The 8 T cell receptor beta chains presented below share a single source sample, sequenced in a study of molecular identifiers for immune sequencing clone quantification. TCRdb ran MiXCR on the PCR reads and lists one entry per CDR3 protein. Of over 600,000 distinct CDR3 sequences in the sample, just under 20% were seen once. The specimen was naive CD8+ T cells from blood, with Jurkat cell RNA spiked in. Subset meaning: FACS-sorted CD8+CD4-CCR7+CD45RA+ naive T cells. These receptors were taken from a human donor in good health. Some libraries in this study had Jurkat cell RNA spiked in.

In its sample, this clonotype was seen many times. This chain uses TRBV4-1 with TRBJ2-3, with TRBD2 as a possible D gene (5 bases). The CDR3 covers 16 residues. V dropped 0 bases and J dropped 2 bases, with 12 bases sitting between them. CDR1 is MGHRA and CDR2 is YSYEKL in the germline V gene. CDR3 DNA: TGCGCCAGCAGCCAAGATCACAGCGGACTCACAGATACGCAGTATTTT. This encodes CASSQDHSGLTDTQYF.

This clonotype appeared many times. The CDR3 DNA follows: TGCGCCAGCAGCCCTAGAGCCCGGGAAGAGACCCAGTACTTC. Its translation: CASSPRAREETQYF. The rearrangement uses TRBV4-1 and TRBJ2-5; D call uncertain. Trimming took off 4 bases at V and 3 bases at J, with 12 bases between the two ends. This CDR3 region has 14 residues. Germline-derived CDR1 and CDR2 are MGHRA and YSYEKL.

Regarding this clonotype: A much larger clone lies one base from this, so it may be a read error. The V and J genes are TRBV20-1 and TRBJ1-1; D gene ambiguous. The CDR3 consists of 12 residues. Germline assignment: CDR1 DFQATT and CDR2 SNEGSKA (reference sequence). In nucleotides, the CDR3 is TGCAGTGCTAGTATCGGGGTACCTGAAGCTCTCTTT. Protein: CSASIGVPEALF.

As concerns this clonotype: A much larger clone sits a single nucleotide away, making a read error possible. The chain employs TRBV5-4 and TRBJ2-5; TRBD2 matches at 8 bases. The CDR3 consists of 15 residues. Per germline, CDR1 SGHNT and CDR2 YYREEE (reference sequence). The CDR3 DNA follows: TGTGTCAGCAGCTTGGCAATAGCGGGAAAAGAGACCCAGTACTTC. The encoded protein is CVSSLAIAGKETQYF.

This clonotype occurred many times. The CDR3: CSVDGSGWEKTQYF. The CDR3 DNA sequence: TGCAGCGTTGATGGGTCGGGGTGGGAGAAGACCCAGTACTTC. The chain employs TRBV29-1 and TRBJ2-5; D is perhaps TRBD2 (5 bases). Per the germline V gene, CDR1 is SQVTM and CDR2 is ANQGSEA. The V and J ends lost 3 bases and 6 bases respectively, with 17 bases between them. This CDR3 is 14 amino acids long.

The table lists this clonotype with many counts. The V gene is TRBV20-1, the J gene TRBJ2-7, with 11 bases that match TRBD2. The CDR3 has 14 amino acids. With 6 bases clipped from V and 3 bases from J, the junction kept 7 bases outside the gene matches. Germline V lookup: CDR1 DFQATT, CDR2 SNEGSKA (reference sequence). This CDR3 is CSAEGLADYYEQYF. The CDR3 DNA sequence: TGCAGTGCCGAGGGACTAGCGGACTACTACGAGCAGTACTTC.

In this sample, this clonotype turned up a few times. The chain is built from TRBV16 and TRBJ2-7, with D possibly being TRBD1 (7 bases). V lost 0 bases and J 3 bases, leaving 15 bases between the germline ends. The germline gives CDR1 KGHSY, CDR2 FQNENV. There are 16 residues in the CDR3. The CDR3 is CASSQSRSGGLYEQYF. CDR3 DNA: TGTGCCAGCAGCCAATCGAGGTCAGGGGGACTCTACGAGCAGTACTTC.

This clonotype was seen at least ten times. This chain joins TRBV27 and TRBJ2-3; D is unresolved. Trimming took 4 bases from V and 5 from J, leaving 16 bases between them. The CDR3 spans 15 residues. In germline, CDR1 is MNHEY, CDR2 SMNVEV (reference sequence). The CDR3 region is CASSSGVSKGDTQYF. The CDR3 DNA reads as TGTGCCAGCAGTTCTGGGGTTTCTAAGGGAGATACGCAGTATTTT.